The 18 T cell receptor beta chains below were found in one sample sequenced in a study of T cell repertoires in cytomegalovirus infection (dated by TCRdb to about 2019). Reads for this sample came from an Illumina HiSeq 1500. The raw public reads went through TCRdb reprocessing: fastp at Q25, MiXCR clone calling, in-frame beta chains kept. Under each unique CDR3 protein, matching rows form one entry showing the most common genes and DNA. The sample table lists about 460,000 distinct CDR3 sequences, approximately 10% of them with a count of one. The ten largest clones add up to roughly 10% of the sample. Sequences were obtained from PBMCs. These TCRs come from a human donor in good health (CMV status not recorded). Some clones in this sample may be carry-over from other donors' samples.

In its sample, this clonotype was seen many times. CDR3 nucleotide sequence: TGCGCCAGCAGCTTGGACCAGGAGTATGGCTACACCTTC. Its protein product is CASSLDQEYGYTF. The genes are TRBV5-1 and TRBJ1-2; D call uncertain. CDR1 and CDR2 (germline): SGHRS, YFSETQ. Trimming removed 0 bases from V and 5 bases from J, with 8 bases in between. The CDR3 has 13 amino acids.

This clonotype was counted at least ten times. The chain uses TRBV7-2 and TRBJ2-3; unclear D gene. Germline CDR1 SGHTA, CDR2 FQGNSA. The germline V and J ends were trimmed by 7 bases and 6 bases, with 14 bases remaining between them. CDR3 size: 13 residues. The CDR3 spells CASNHGPEDTQYF. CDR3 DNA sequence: TGTGCCAGCAACCATGGACCGGAGGATACGCAGTATTTT.

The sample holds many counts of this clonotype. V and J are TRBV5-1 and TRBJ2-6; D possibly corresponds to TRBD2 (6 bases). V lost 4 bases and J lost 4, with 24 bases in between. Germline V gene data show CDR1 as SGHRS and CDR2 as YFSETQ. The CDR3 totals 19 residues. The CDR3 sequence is CASSVRAGTALLGANVLTF. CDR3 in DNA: TGCGCCAGCAGCGTACGCGCCGGGACTGCCCTGTTGGGGGCCAACGTCCTGACTTTC. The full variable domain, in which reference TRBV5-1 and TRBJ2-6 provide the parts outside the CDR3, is KAGVTQTPRYLIKTRGQQVTLSCSPISGHRSVSWYQQTPGQGLQFLFEYFSETQRNKGNFPGRFSGRQFSNSRSEMNVSTLELGDSALYLCASSVRAGTALLGANVLTFGAGSRLTVL.

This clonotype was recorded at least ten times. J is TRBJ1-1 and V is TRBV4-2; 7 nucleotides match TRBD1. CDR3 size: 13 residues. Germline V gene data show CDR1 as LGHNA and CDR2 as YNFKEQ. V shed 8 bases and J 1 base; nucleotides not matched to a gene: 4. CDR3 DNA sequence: TGTGCCAGCCAGGGGGGTGGGAACACTGAAGCTTTCTTT. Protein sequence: CASQGGGNTEAFF.

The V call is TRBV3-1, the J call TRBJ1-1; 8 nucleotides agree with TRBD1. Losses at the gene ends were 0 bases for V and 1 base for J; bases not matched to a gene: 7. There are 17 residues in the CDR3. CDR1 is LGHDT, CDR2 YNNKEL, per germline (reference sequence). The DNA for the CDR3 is TGTGCCAGCAGCCAAGAAGGACAGGGACGGGCGAACACTGAAGCTTTCTTT. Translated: CASSQEGQGRANTEAFF.

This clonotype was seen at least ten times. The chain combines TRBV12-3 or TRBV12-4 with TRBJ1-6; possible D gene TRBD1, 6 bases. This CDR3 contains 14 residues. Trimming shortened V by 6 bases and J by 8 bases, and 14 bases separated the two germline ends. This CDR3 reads CASSPGRGDSPLHF. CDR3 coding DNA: TGTGCCAGCAGCCCCGGTAGGGGGGATTCACCCCTCCACTTT.

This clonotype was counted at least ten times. CDR3 in amino acids: CSAVRPSGYTEAFF. The CDR3, as DNA: TGCAGTGCTGTCCGCCCTTCAGGGTACACTGAAGCTTTCTTT. The chain joins TRBV20-1 to TRBJ1-1; TRBD1 is a possible D gene (5 bases). The length of the CDR3 is 14 residues. The germline V gene encodes CDR1 DFQATT and CDR2 SNEGSKA (reference sequence). Trimming removed 5 bases from V and 3 bases from J, with 16 bases in between.

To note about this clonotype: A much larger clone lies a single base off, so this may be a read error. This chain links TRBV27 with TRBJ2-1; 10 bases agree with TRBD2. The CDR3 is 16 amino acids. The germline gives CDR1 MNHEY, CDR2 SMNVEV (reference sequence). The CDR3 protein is CASSFFTSGTYNDQFF. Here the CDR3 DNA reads TGTGCCAGCAGTTTCTTTACTAGCGGGACCTACAATGATCAGTTCTTC.

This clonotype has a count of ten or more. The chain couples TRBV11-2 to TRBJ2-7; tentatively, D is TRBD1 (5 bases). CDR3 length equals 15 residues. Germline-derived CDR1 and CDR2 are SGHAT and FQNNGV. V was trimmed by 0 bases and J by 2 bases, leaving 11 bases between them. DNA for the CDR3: TGTGCCAGCAGCTTAGATCCCAGACAGACCTACGAGCAGTACTTC. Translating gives CASSLDPRQTYEQYF.

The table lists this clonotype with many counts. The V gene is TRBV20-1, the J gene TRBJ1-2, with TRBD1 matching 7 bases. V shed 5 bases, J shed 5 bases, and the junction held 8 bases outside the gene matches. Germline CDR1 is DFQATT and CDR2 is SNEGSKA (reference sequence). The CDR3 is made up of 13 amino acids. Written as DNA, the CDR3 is TGCAGTGCTCCGAGCAGGGGGGCGTATGGCTACACCTTC. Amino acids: CSAPSRGAYGYTF.

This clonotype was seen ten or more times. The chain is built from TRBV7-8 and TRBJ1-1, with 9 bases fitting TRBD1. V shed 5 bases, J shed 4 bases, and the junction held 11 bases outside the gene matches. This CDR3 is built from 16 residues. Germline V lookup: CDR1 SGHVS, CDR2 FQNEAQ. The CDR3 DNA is TGTGCCAGCAGCCCACCCGGGACAGGGAGGCGCACTGAAGCTTTCTTT. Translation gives CASSPPGTGRRTEAFF.

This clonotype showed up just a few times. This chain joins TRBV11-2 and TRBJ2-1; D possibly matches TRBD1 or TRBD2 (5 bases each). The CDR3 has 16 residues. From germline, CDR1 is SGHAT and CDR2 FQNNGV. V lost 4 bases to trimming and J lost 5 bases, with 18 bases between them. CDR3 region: CASSSLQQGRDNEQFF. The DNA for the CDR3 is TGTGCCAGCAGCTCCCTACAGCAGGGACGGGACAATGAGCAGTTCTTC. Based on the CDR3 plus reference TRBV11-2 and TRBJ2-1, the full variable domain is EAGVAQSPRYKIIEKRQSVAFWCNPISGHATLYWYQQILGQGPKLLIQFQNNGVVDDSQLPKDRFSAERLKGVDSTLKIQPAKLEDSAVYLCASSSLQQGRDNEQFFGPGTRLTVL.

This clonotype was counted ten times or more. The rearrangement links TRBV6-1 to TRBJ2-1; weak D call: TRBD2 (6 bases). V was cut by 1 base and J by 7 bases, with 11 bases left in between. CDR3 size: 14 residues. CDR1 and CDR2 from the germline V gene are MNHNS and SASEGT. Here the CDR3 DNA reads TGTGCCAGCAGTGAAGAGATTCGGGGGAATGAGCAGTTCTTC. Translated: CASSEEIRGNEQFF.

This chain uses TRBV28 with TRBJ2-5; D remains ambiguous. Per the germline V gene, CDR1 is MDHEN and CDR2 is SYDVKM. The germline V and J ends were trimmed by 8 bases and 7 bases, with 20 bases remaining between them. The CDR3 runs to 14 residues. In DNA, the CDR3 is TGTGCCAGCTCGAGGCCGGCTACCGAAGGGACCCAGTACTTC. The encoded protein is CASSRPATEGTQYF.

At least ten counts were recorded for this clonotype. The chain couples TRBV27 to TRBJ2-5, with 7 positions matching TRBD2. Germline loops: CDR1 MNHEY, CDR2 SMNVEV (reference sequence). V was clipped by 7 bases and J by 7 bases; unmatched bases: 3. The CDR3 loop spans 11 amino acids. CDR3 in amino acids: CASNGEGTQYF. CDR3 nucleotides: TGTGCCAGCAATGGGGAGGGGACCCAGTACTTC.

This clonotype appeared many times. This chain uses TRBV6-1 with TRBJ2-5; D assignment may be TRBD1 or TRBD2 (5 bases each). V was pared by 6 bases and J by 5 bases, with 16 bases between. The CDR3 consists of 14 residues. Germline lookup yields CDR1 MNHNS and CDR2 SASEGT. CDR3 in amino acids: CASRSGPAGETQYF. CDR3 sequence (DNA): TGTGCCAGCAGGTCGGGACCCGCCGGGGAGACCCAGTACTTC.

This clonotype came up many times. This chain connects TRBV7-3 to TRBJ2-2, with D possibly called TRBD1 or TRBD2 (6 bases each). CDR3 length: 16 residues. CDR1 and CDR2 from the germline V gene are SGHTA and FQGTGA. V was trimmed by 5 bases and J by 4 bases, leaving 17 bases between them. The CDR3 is CASSLTWGRGTGELFF. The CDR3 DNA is TGTGCCAGCAGCCTTACGTGGGGGCGGGGCACCGGGGAGCTGTTTTTT.

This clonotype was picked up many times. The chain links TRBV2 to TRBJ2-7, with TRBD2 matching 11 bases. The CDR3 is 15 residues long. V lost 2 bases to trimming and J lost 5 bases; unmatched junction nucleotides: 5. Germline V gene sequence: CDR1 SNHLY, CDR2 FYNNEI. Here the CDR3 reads CASSEPGLAVDEQYF. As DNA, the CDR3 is TGTGCCAGCAGTGAACCGGGACTAGCGGTCGACGAGCAGTACTTC. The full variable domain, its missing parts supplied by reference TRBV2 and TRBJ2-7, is EPEVTQTPSHQVTQMGQEVILRCVPISNHLYFYWYRQILGQKVEFLVSFYNNEISEKSEIFDDQFSVERPDGSNFTLKIRSTKLEDSAMYFCASSEPGLAVDEQYFGPGTRLTVT.